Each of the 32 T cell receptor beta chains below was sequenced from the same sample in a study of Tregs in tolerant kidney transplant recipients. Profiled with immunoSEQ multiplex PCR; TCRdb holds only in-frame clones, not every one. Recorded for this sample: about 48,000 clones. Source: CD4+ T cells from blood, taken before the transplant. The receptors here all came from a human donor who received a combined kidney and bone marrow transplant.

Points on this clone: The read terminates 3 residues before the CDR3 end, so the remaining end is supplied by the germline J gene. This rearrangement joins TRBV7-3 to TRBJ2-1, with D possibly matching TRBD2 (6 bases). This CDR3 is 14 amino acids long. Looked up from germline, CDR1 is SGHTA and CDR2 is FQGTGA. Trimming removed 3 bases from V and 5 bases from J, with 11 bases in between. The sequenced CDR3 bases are TGTGCCAGCAGCTTGATGACTAGTCACAATGAG. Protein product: CASSLMTSHNE. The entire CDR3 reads CASSLMTSHNEQFF. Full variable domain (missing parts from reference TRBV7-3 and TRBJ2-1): GAGVSQTPSNKVTEKGKYVELRCDPISGHTALYWYRQSLGQGPEFLIYFQGTGAADDSGLPNDRFFAVRPEGSVSTLKIQRTERGDSAVYLCASSLMTSHNEQFFGPGTRLTVL.

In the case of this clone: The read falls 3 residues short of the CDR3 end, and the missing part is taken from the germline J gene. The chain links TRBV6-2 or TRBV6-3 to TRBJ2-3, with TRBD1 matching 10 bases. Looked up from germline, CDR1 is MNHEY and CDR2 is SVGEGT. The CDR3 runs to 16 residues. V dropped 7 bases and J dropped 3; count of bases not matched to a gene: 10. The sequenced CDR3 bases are TGTGCCAGCACCCATCCTCCGGGACAGGGGACAGATACG. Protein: CASTHPPGQGTDT. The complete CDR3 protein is CASTHPPGQGTDTQYF.

This CDR3 is CASSLDTRSNEQFF. The sequenced CDR3 bases are TGTGCCAGCAGCTTAGATACTCGCTCCAATGAG. The chain recombines TRBV7-2 with TRBJ2-1; D is ambiguous. The missing CDR3 end, 3 residues past where the read stops, is filled in from the germline J gene. The CDR3 length is 14 residues. Per germline, CDR1 SGHTA and CDR2 FQGNSA. V gave up 1 base and J gave up 6 bases, with 10 bases separating them.

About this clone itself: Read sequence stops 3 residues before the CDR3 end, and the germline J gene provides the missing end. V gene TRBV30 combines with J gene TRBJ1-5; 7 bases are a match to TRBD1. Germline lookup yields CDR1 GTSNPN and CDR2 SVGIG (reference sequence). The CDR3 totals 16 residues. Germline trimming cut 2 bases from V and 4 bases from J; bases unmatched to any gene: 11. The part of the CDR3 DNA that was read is TGTGCCTGGAGTACGGCACAGGGGTTAGGGAATCAGCCC. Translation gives CAWSTAQGLGNQP. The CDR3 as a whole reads CAWSTAQGLGNQPQHF.

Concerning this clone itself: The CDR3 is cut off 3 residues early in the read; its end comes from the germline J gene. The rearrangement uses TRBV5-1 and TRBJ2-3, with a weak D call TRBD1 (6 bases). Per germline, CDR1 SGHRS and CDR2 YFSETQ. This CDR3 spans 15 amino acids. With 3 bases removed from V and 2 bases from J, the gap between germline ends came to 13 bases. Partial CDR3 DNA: TGCGCCAGCAGCTACCGGGACAAGAACACAGATACG. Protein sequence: CASSYRDKNTDT. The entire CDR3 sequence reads CASSYRDKNTDTQYF.

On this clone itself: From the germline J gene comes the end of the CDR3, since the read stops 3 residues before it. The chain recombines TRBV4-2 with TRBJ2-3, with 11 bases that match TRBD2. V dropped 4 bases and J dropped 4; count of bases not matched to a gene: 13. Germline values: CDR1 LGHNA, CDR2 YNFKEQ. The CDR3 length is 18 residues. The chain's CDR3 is CASSRSGRARVFADTQYF. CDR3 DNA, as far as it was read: TGTGCCAGCAGCCGTAGCGGGAGGGCTAGGGTGTTCGCAGATACG.

The CDR3 spells CSARDPSGSDIQYF. The part of the CDR3 DNA that was read is TGCAGTGCTAGAGATCCTAGCGGGAGTGACATT. This chain uses TRBV20-1 with TRBJ2-4; 10 nucleotides align to TRBD2. From the germline J gene comes the end of the CDR3, since the read stops 3 residues before it. V dropped 0 bases and J dropped 8; count of bases not matched to a gene: 4. This CDR3 is built from 14 residues. Germline V gives CDR1 DFQATT, CDR2 SNEGSKA (reference sequence).

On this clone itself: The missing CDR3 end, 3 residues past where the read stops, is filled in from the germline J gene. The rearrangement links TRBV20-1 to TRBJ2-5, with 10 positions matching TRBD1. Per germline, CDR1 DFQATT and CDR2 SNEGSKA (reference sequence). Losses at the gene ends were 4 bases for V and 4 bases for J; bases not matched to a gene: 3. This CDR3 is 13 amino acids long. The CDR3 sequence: CSAIRQGAETQYF. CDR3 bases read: TGCAGTGCTATACGACAGGGGGCAGAGACC.

CDR3 in amino acids: CASSITGDAKLFF. CDR3 bases read: TGTGCCAGTAGTATAACAGGCGATGCAAAA. This sequence joins TRBV19 and TRBJ1-4; TRBD1 is a possible D gene (5 bases). The read is 3 residues too short to cover the CDR3 end, so that end is filled in from the germline J gene. Germline V gene lookup returns CDR1 LNHDA and CDR2 SQIVND (reference sequence). The V end lost 2 bases, the J end lost 10 bases, and 11 bases lay between the germline ends. CDR3 size: 13 residues.

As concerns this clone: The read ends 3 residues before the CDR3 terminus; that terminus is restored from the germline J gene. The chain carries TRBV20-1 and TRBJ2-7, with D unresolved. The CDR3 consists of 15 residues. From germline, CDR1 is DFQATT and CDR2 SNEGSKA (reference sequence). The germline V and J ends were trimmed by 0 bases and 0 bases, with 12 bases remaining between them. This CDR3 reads CSARDKGGSSYEQYF. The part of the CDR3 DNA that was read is TGCAGTGCTAGAGATAAAGGCGGTAGCTCCTACGAG.

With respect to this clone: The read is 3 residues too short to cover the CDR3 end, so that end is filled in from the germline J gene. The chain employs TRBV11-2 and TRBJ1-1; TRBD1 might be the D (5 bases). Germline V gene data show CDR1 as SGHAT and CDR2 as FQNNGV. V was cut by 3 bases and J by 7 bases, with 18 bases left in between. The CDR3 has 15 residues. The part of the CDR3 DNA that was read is TGTGCCAGCAGCTTGGCGGGGGTTACTGGGGGTGAA. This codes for CASSLAGVTGGE. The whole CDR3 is CASSLAGVTGGEAFF.

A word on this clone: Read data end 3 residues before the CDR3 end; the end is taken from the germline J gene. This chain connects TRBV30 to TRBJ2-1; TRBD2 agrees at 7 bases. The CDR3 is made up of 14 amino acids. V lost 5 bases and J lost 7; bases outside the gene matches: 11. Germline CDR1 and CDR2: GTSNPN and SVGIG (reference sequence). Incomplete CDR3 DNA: TGTGCCTGGTCGACTAGCCGGAGATTTAATGAG. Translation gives CAWSTSRRFNE. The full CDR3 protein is CAWSTSRRFNEQFF.

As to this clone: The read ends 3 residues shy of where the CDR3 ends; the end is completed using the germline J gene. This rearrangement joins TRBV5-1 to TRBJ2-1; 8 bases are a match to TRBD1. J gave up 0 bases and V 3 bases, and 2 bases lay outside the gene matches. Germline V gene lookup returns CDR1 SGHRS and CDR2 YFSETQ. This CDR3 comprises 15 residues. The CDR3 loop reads CASSSTGGSYNEQFF. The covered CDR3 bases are TGCGCCAGCAGCTCTACAGGGGGCTCCTACAATGAG. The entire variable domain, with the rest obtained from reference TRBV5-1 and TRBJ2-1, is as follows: KAGVTQTPRYLIKTRGQQVTLSCSPISGHRSVSWYQQTPGQGLQFLFEYFSETQRNKGNFPGRFSGRQFSNSRSEMNVSTLELGDSALYLCASSSTGGSYNEQFFGPGTRLTVL.

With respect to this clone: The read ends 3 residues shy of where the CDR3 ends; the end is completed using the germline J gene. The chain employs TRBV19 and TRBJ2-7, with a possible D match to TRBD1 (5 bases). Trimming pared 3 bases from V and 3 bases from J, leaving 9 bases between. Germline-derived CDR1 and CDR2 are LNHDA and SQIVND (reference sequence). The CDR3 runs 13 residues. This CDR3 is CASSIAGNYEQYF. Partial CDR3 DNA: TGTGCCAGTAGTATTGCAGGGAACTACGAG.

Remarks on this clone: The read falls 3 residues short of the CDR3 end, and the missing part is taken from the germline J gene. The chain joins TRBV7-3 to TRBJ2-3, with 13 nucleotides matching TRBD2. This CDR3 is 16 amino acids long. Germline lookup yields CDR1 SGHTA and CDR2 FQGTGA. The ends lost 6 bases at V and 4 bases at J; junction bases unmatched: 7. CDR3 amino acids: CASRPGLAGASDTQYF. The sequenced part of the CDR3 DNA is TGTGCCAGCAGGCCTGGACTAGCGGGAGCCTCAGATACG.

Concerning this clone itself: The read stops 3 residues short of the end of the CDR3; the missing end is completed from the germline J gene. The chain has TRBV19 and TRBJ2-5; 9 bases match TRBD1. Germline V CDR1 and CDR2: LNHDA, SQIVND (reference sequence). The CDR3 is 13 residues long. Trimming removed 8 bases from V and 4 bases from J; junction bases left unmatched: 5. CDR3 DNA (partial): TGTGCCAGTTCGGAACAGGGGGCAGAGACC. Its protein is CASSEQGAET. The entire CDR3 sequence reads CASSEQGAETQYF.

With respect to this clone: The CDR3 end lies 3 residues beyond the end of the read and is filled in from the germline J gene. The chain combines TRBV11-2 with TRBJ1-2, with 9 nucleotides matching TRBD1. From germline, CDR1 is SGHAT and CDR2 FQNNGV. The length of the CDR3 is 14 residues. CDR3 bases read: TGTGCCAGCAGCTTAGAACAGGGGGCTCGGGGC. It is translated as CASSLEQGARG. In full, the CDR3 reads CASSLEQGARGYTF.

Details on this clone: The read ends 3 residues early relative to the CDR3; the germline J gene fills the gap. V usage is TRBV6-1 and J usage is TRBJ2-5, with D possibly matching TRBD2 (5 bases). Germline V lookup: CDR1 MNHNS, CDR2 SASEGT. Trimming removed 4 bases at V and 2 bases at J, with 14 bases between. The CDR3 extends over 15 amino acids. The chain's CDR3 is CASSGSSVSQETQYF. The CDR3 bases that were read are TGTGCCAGCAGTGGAAGTAGCGTCTCACAAGAGACC.

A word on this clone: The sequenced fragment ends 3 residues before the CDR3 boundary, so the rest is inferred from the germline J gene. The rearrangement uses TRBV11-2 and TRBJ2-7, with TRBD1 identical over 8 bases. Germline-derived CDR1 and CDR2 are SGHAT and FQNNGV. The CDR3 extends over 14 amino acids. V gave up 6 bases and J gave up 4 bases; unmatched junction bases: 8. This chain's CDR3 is CASSPQGVAYEQYF. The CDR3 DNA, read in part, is TGTGCCAGCAGTCCACAGGGGGTAGCGTACGAG.

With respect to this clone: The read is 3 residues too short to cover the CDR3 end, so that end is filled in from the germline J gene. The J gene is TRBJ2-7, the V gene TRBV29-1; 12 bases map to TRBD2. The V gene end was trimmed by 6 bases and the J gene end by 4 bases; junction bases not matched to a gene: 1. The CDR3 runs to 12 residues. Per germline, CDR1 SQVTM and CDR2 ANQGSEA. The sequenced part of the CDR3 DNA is TGCAGCGTCGGACTAGCGGGATACGAG. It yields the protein CSVGLAGYE. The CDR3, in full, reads CSVGLAGYEQYF.

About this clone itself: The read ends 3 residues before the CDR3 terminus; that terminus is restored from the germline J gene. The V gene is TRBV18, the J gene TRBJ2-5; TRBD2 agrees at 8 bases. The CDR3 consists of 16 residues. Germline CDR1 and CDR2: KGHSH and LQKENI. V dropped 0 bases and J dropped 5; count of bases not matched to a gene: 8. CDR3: CASSPPRGAGMETQYF. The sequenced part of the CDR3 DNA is TGTGCCAGCTCACCACCGCGGGGGGCGGGAATGGAGACC.

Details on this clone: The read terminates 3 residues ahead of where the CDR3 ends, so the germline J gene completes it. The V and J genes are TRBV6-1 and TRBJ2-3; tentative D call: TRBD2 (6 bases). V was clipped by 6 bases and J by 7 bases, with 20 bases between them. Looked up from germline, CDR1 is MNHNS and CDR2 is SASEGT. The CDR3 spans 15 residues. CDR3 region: CASREKGLGRNTQYF. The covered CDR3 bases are TGTGCCAGCAGGGAAAAGGGACTGGGCAGAAATACG.

CDR3 DNA, as far as it was read: TGTGCCAGCAGCTTAGGGTTAGGCGGAGAAAAA. Translating it yields CASSLGLGGEK. The full CDR3 is CASSLGLGGEKLFF. The chain links TRBV7-2 to TRBJ1-4; D not certain. The CDR3 extends 3 residues past the end of the read, so its final part is completed from the germline J gene. The V gene's germline CDR1 is SGHTA and CDR2 FQGNSA. V was cut by 1 base and J by 8 bases, with 11 bases left in between. The CDR3 contains 14 residues. The variable domain in full, completed from reference TRBV7-2 and TRBJ1-4, reads GAGVSQSPSNKVTEKGKDVELRCDPISGHTALYWYRQSLGQGLEFLIYFQGNSAPDKSGLPSDRFSAERTGGSVSTLTIQRTQQEDSAVYLCASSLGLGGEKLFFGSGTQLSVL.

The DNA read from the CDR3 is TGTGCCACCGGCGGGGGCCCGATTGAGACC. It codes for CATGGGPIET. The whole CDR3 is CATGGGPIETQYF. The chain is built from TRBV18 and TRBJ2-5; weak D call: TRBD2 (7 bases). The observed sequence ends 3 residues before the CDR3 terminus, with the missing tail filled in from the germline J gene. CDR3 length equals 13 residues. V was pared by 10 bases and J by 5 bases, with 17 bases between. Germline assignment: CDR1 KGHSH and CDR2 LQKENI. The complete variable domain, with remaining parts taken from reference TRBV18 and TRBJ2-5, reads NAGVMQNPRHLVRRRGQEARLRCSPMKGHSHVYWYRQLPEEGLKFMVYLQKENIIDESGMPKERFSAEFPKEGPSILRIQQVVRGDSAAYFCATGGGPIETQYFGPGTRLLVL.

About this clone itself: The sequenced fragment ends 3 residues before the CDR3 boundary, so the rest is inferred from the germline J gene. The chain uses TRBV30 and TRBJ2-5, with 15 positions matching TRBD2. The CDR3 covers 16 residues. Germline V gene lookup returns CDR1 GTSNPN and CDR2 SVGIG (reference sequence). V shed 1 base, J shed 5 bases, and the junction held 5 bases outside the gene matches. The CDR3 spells CAWSEGLAGGRETQYF. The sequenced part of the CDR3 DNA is TGTGCCTGGAGTGAGGGACTAGCGGGAGGTCGGGAGACC.

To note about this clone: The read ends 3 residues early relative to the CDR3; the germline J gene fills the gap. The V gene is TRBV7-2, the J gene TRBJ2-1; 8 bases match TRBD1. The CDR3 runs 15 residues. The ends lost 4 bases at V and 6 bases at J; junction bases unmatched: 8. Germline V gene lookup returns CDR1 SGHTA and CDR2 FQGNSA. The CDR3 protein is CASSSQTGAVNEQFF. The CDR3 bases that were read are TGTGCCAGCAGCTCACAGACAGGGGCGGTCAATGAG.

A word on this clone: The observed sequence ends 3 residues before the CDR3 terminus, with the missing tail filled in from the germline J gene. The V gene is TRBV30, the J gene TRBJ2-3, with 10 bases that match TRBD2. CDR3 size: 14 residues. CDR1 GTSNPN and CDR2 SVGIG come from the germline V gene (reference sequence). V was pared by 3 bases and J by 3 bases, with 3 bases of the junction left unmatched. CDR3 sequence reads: CAWRFSGRTDTQYF. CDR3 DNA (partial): TGTGCCTGGAGGTTTAGCGGGAGGACAGATACG.

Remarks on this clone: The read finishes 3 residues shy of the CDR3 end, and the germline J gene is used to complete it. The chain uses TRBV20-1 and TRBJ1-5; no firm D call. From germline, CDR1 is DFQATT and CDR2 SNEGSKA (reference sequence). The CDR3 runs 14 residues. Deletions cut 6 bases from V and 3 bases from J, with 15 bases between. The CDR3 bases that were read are TGCAGTGCCCAATCGGATAGGGTCAATCAGCCC. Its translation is CSAQSDRVNQP. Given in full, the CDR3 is CSAQSDRVNQPQHF.

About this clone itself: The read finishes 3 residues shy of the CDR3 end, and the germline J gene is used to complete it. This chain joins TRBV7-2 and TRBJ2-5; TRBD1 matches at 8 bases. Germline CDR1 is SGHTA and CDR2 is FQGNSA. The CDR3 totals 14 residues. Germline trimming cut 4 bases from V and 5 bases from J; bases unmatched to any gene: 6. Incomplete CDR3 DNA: TGTGCCAGCAGCTCCACGACAGGGGTGGAGACC. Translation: CASSSTTGVET. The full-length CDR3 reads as CASSSTTGVETQYF. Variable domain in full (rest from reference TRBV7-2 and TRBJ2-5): GAGVSQSPSNKVTEKGKDVELRCDPISGHTALYWYRQSLGQGLEFLIYFQGNSAPDKSGLPSDRFSAERTGGSVSTLTIQRTQQEDSAVYLCASSSTTGVETQYFGPGTRLLVL.

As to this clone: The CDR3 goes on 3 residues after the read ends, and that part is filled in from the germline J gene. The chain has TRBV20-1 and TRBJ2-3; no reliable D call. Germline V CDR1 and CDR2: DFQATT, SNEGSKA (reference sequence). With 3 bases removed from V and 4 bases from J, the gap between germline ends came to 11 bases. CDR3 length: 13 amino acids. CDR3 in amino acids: CSASGGVSDTQYF. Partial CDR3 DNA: TGCAGTGCTAGCGGTGGTGTTTCAGATACG.

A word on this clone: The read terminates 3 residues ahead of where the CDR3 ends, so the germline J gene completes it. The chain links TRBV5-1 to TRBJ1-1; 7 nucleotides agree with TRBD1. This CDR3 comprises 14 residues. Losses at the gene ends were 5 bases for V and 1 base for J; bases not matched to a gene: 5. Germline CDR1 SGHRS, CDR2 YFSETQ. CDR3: CASRGSGGNTEAFF. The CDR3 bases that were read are TGCGCCAGCAGGGGATCAGGGGGGAACACTGAA.

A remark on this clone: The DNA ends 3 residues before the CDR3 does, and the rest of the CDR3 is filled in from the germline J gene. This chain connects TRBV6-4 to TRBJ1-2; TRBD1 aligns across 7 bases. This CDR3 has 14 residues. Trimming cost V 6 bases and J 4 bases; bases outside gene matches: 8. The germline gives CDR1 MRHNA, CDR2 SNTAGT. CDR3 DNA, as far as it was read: TGTGCCAGCAGCGCCTCCGGACAGGCCTATGGC. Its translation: CASSASGQAYG. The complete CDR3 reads CASSASGQAYGYTF.